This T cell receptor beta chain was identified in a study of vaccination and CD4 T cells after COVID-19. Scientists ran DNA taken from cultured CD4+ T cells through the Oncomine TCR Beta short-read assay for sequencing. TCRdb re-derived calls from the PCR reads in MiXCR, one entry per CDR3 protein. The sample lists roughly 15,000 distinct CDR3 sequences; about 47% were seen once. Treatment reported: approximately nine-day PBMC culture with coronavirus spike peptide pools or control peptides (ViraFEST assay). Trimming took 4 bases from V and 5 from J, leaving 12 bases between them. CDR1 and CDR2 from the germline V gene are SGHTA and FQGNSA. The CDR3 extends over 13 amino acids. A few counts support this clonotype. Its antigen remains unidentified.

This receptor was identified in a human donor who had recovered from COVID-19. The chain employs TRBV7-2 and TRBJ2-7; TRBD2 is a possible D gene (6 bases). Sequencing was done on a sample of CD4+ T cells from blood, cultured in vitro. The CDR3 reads CASSSAGGNEQYF. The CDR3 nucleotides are TGTGCCAGCAGCTCCGCCGGCGGGAACGAGCAGTACTTC.